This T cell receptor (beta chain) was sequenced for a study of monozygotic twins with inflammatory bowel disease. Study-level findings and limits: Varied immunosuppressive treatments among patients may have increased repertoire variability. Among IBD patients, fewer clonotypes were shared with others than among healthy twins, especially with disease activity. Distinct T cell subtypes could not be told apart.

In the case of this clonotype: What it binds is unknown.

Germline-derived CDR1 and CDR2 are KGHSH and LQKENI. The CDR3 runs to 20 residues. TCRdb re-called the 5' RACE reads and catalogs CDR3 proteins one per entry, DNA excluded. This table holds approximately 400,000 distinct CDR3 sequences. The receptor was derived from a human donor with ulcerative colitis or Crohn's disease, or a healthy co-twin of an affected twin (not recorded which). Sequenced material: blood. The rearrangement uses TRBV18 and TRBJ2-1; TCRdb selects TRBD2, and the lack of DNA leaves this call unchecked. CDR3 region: CASSPRSGTSGLASYNEQFF.